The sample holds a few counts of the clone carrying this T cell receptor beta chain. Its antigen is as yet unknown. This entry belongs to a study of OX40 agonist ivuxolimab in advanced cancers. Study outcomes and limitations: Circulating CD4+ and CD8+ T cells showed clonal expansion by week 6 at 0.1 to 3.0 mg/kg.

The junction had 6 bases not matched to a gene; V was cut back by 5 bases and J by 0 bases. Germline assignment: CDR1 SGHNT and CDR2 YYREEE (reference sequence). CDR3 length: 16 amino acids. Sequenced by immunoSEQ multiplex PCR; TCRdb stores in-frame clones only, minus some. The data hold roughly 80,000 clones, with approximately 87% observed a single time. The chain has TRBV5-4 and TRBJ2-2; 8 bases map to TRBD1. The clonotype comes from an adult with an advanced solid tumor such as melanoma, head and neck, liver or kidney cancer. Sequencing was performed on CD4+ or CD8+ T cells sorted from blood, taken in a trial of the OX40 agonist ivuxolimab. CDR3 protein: CASRNAQGANTGELFF. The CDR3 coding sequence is TGTGCCAGCAGAAACGCACAGGGGGCGAACACCGGGGAGCTGTTTTTT.